This T cell receptor beta chain was identified in a study of Ad26.COV2.S vaccination and SARS-CoV-2 variants. Germline V gene lookup returns CDR1 GTSNPN and CDR2 SVGIG (reference sequence). With 3 bases clipped from V and 3 bases from J, the junction kept 2 bases outside the gene matches. CDR3 length: 13 amino acids. This table comes from immunoSEQ multiplex PCR, and its TCRdb copy is limited to in-frame clones, with some not included. The sample lists a few hundred thousand clones, around nine tenths occurring once. Treatment here: 15 to 20 received Ad26.COV2.S at low or high dose, single or two shots; roughly five received placebo; per-sample allocation not given. Each sample was drawn 63 days after the first injection (of vaccine or placebo).

The starting material was peripheral blood, obtained in a trial of Ad26.COV2.S vaccine versus placebo. The TCR was taken from a person between 18 and 60 years old who received the Ad26.COV2.S COVID-19 vaccine or a placebo. The rearrangement uses TRBV30 and TRBJ2-5; 9 nucleotides align to TRBD1. CDR3 nucleotide sequence: TGTGCCTGGAGGGGACAGGGTAAAGAGACCCAGTACTTC. Translating it yields CAWRGQGKETQYF.